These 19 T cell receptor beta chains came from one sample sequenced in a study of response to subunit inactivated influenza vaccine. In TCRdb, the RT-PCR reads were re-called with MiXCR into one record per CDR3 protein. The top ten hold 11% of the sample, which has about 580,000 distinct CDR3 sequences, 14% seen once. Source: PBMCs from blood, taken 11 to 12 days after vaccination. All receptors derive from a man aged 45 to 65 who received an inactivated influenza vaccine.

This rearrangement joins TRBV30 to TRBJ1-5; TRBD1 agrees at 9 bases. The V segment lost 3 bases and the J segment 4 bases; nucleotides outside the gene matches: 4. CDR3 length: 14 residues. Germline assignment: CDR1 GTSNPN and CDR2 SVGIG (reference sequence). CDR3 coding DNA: TGTGCCTGGAGGGGACAGGGCCCTAATCAGCCCCAGCATTTT. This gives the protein CAWRGQGPNQPQHF.

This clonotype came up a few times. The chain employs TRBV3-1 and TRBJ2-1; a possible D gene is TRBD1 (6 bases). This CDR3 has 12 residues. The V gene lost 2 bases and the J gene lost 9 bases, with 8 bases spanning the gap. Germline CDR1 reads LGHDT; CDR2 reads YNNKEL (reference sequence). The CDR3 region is CASSQTGSEQFF. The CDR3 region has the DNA TGTGCCAGCAGCCAAACAGGGAGTGAGCAGTTCTTC.

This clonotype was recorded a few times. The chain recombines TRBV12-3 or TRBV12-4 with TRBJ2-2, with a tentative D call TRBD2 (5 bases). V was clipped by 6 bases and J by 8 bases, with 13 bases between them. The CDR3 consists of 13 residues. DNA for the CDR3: TGTGCCAGCAGATCACCACGGGGTGGGGAGCTGTTTTTT. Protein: CASRSPRGGELFF.

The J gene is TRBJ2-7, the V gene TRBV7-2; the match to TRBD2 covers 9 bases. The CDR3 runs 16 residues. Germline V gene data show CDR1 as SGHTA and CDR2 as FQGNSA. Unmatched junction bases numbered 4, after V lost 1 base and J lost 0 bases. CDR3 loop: CASSLVGGRASYEQYF. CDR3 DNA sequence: TGTGCCAGCAGCTTAGTCGGCGGGAGGGCCTCCTACGAGCAGTACTTC.

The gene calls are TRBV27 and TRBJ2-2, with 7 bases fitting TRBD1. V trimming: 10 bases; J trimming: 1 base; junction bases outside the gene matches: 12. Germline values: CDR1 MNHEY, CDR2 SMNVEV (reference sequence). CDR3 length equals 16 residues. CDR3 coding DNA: TGTGCCACCAGACGCCAGACAGGGATGAACACCGGGGAGCTGTTTTTT. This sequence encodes CATRRQTGMNTGELFF.

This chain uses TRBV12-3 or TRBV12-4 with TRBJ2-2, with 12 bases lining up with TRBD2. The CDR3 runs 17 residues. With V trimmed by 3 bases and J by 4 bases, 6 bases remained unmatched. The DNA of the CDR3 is TGTGCCAGCAGTTTCCTAGCGGGGGGGCTTGGCACCGGGGAGCTGTTTTTT. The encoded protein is CASSFLAGGLGTGELFF.

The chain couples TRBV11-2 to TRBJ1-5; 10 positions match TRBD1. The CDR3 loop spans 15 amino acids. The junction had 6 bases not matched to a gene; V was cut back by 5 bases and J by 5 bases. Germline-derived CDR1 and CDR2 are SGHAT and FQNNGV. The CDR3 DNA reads TGTGCCAGCAGCCCTGGGACAGGGGCGGATCAGCCCCAGCATTTT. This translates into CASSPGTGADQPQHF.

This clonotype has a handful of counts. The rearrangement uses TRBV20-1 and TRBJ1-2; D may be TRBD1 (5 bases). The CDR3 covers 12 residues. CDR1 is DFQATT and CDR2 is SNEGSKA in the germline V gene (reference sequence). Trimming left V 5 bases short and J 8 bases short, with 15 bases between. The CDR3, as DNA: TGCAGTGCTCCCTTGATGGGGACCGGCTACACCTTC. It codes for CSAPLMGTGYTF.

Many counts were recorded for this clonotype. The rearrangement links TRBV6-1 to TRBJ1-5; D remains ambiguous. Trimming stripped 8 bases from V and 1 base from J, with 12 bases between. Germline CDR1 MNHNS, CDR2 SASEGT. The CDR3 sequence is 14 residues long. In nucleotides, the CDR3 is TGTGCCAGCGGGAGAGACTTAAGCAATCAGCCCCAGCATTTT. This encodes CASGRDLSNQPQHF.

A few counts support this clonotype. The CDR3 protein is CASSGSSRSQPQHF. CDR3 DNA sequence: TGTGCCAGCAGTGGAAGCTCTCGGAGTCAGCCCCAGCATTTT. V is TRBV6-1 and J is TRBJ1-5; D ambiguous. Germline V CDR1 and CDR2: MNHNS, SASEGT. The CDR3 covers 14 residues. V lost 4 bases and J 6 bases, leaving 13 bases between the germline ends.

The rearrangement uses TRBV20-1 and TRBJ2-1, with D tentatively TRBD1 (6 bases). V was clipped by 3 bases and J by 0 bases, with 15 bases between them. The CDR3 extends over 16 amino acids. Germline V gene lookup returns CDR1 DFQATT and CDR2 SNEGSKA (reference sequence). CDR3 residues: CSASSVGGRSYNEQFF. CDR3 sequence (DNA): TGCAGTGCTAGCAGTGTTGGGGGCCGCTCCTACAATGAGCAGTTCTTC.

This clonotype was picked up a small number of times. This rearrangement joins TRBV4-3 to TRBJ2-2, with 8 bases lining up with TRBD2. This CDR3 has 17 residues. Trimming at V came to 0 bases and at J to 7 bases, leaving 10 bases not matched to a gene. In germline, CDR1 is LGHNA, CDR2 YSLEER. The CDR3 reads CASSQDWARGAGGELFF. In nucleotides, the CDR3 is TGCGCCAGCAGCCAAGATTGGGCGCGGGGGGCTGGCGGGGAGCTGTTTTTT.

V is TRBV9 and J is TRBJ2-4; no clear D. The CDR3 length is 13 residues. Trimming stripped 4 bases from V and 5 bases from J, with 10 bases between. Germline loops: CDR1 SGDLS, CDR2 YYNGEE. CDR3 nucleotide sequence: TGTGCCAGCAGCCCCTCCCTGGAAAACATTCAGTACTTC. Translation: CASSPSLENIQYF.

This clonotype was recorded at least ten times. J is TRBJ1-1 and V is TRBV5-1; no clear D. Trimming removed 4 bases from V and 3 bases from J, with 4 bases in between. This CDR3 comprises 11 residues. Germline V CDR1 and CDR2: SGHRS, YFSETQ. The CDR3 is CASSEDTEAFF. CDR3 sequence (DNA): TGCGCCAGCAGCGAGGACACTGAAGCTTTCTTT. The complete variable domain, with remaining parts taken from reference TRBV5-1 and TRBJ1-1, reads KAGVTQTPRYLIKTRGQQVTLSCSPISGHRSVSWYQQTPGQGLQFLFEYFSETQRNKGNFPGRFSGRQFSNSRSEMNVSTLELGDSALYLCASSEDTEAFFGQGTRLTVV.

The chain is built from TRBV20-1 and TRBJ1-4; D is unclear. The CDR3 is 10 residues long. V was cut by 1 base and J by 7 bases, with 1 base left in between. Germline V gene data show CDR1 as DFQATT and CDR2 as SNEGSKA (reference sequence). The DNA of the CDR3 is TGCAGTGCTAGAGCTGAAAAACTGTTTTTT. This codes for CSARAEKLFF.

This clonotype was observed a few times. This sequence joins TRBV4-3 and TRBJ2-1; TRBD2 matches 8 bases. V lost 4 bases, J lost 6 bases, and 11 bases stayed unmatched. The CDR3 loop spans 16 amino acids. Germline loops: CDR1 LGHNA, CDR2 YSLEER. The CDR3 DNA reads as TGCGCCAGCAGCCCGGAGTGGAGCGGGGGCCTCAATGAGCAGTTCTTC. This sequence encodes CASSPEWSGGLNEQFF.

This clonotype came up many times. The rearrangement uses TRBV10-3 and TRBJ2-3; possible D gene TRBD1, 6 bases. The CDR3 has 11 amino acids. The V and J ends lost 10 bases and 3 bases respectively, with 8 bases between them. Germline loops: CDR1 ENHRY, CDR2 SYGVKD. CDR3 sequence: CATTGTDTQYF. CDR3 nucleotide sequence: TGTGCCACTACAGGGACAGATACGCAGTATTTT.

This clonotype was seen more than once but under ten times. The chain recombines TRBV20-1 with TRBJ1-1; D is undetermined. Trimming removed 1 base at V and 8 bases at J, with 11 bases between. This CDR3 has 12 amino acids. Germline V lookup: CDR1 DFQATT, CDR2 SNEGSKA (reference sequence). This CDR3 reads CSARGERAEAFF. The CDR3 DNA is TGCAGTGCTAGAGGGGAGAGGGCAGAAGCTTTCTTT.

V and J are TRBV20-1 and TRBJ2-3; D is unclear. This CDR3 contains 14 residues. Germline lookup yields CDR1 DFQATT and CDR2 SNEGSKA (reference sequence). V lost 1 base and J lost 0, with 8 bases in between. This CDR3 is CSARGFGSTDTQYF. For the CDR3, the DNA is TGCAGTGCTAGAGGGTTTGGTAGCACAGATACGCAGTATTTT.